The 5 T cell receptor beta chains below all came from one sample that was sequenced in a study of blood T cell repertoires in COVID-19. This table comes from immunoSEQ multiplex PCR, and its TCRdb copy is limited to in-frame clones, with some not included. The sample lists about 280,000 clones, roughly 89% occurring once. What was sequenced was peripheral blood. The receptors were gathered from a man aged 40-49 years with acute or convalescent COVID-19.

V is TRBV2 and J is TRBJ1-6; 9 bases fit TRBD1. The CDR3 runs 15 residues. Trimming removed 7 bases from V and 4 bases from J; junction bases left unmatched: 5. From germline, CDR1 is SNHLY and CDR2 FYNNEI. CDR3 sequence (DNA): TGTGCCAGCACCGGGACAGGGAAATATAATTCACCCCTCCACTTT. Encoded protein: CASTGTGKYNSPLHF.

This clone appeared a few times. V is TRBV3-1 (or the pseudogene TRBV3-2) and J is TRBJ2-3, with TRBD2 as a possible D gene (5 bases). CDR1 and CDR2 (germline): LGHDT, YNNKEL (reference sequence). Trimming left V 1 base short and J 0 bases short, with 14 bases between. The CDR3 spans 17 residues. The CDR3 sequence is CASSQGLGLLSTDTQYF. The CDR3 region has the DNA TGTGCCAGCAGCCAAGGGTTAGGACTTCTAAGCACAGATACGCAGTATTTT.

This clone was found once. At the DNA level, this CDR3 is encoded by other sequences in the same sample as well. The chain joins TRBV7-6 to TRBJ2-2; 7 bases fit TRBD1. V was clipped by 5 bases and J by 1 base; unmatched bases: 1. The CDR3 covers 14 residues. The germline V gene encodes CDR1 SGHVS and CDR2 FNYEAQ. CDR3: CASSRTGNTGELFF. DNA for the CDR3: TGTGCCAGCAGCCGGACAGGGAACACCGGGGAGCTGTTTTTT.

This clone was found once. The V and J genes are TRBV15 and TRBJ2-3; 8 nucleotides agree with TRBD1. CDR3 length: 17 amino acids. V lost 3 bases to trimming and J lost 0 bases; unmatched junction nucleotides: 8. Per the germline V gene, CDR1 is LNHNV and CDR2 is YYDKDF (reference sequence). The CDR3 nucleotides are TGTGCCACCAGCAGCCCAGGACAGGGTCCGAGCACAGATACGCAGTATTTT. Its protein is CATSSPGQGPSTDTQYF.

The chain is built from TRBV19 and TRBJ1-3; tentatively, D is TRBD1 (5 bases). The V end was cut by 3 bases, the J end by 3 bases, with 9 bases between. CDR3 length: 14 residues. Germline V gives CDR1 LNHDA, CDR2 SQIVND (reference sequence). CDR3 protein: CASSIGGIGNTIYF. DNA of the CDR3: TGTGCCAGTAGTATCGGGGGAATTGGAAACACCATATATTTT. The full variable domain, with the rest looked up from reference TRBV19 and TRBJ1-3, is DGGITQSPKYLFRKEGQNVTLSCEQNLNHDAMYWYRQDPGQGLRLIYYSQIVNDFQKGDIAEGYSVSREKKESFPLTVTSAQKNPTAFYLCASSIGGIGNTIYFGEGSWLTVV.